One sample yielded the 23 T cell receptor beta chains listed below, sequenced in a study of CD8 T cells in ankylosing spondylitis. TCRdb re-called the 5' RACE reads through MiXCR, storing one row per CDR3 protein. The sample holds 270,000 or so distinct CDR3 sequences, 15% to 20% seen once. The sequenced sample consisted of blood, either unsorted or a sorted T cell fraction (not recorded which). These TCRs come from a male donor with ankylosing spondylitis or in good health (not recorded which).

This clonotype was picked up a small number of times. The CDR3 sequence is CASSQNEDTQYF. For the CDR3, the DNA is TGCGCCAGCAGCCAAAACGAAGATACGCAGTATTTT. The rearrangement links TRBV4-1 to TRBJ2-3; D gene unclear. Germline CDR1 is MGHRA and CDR2 is YSYEKL. The V gene lost 2 bases and the J gene lost 5 bases, with 5 bases spanning the gap. The length of the CDR3 is 12 residues.

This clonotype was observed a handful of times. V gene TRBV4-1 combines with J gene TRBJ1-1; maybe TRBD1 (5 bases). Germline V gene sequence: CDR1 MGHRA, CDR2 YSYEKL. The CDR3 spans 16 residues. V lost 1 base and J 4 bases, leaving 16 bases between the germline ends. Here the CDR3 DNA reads TGCGCCAGCAGCCAAGGGGGCCAATACGGGGGCACTGAAGCTTTCTTT. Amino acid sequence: CASSQGGQYGGTEAFF.

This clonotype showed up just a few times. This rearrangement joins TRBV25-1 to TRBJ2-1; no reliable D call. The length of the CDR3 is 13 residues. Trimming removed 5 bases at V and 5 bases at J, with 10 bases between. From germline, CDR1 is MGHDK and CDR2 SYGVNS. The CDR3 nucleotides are TGTGCCAGCAGTATCGTATCGGACAATGAGCAGTTCTTC. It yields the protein CASSIVSDNEQFF.

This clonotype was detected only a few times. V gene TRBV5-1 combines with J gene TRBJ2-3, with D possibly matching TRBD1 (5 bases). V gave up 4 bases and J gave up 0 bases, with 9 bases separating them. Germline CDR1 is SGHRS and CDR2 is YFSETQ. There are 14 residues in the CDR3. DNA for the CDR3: TGCGCCAGCAGCCTTCCAGGGAGCACAGATACGCAGTATTTT. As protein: CASSLPGSTDTQYF.

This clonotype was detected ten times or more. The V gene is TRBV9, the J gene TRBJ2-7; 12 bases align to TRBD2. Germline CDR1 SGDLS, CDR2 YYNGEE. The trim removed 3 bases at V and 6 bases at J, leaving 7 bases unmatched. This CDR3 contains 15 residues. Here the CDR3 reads CASSATSGRIGEQYF. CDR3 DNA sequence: TGTGCCAGCAGCGCGACTAGCGGGAGAATCGGCGAGCAGTACTTC. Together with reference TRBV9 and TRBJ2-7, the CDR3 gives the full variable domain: DSGVTQTPKHLITATGQRVTLRCSPRSGDLSVYWYQQSLDQGLQFLIQYYNGEERAKGNILERFSAQQFPDLHSELNLSSLELGDSALYFCASSATSGRIGEQYFGPGTRLTVT.

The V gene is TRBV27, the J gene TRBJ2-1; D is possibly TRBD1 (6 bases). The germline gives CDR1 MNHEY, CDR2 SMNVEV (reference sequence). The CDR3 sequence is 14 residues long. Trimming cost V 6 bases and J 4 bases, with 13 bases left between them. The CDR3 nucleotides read TGTGCCAGCAGCACGGACAGCCAATACAATGAGCAGTTCTTC. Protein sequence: CASSTDSQYNEQFF.

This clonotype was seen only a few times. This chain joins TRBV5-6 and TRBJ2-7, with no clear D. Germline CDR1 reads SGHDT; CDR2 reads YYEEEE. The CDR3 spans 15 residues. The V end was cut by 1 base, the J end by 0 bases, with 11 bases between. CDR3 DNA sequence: TGTGCCAGCAGCTTGCTCTACCGCAGCTCCTACGAGCAGTACTTC. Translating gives CASSLLYRSSYEQYF.

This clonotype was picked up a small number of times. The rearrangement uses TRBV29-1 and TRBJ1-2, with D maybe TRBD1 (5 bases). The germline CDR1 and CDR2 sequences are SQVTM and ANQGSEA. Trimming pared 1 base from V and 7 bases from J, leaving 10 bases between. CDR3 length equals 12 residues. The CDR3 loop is CSVEGQGVGYTF. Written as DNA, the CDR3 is TGCAGCGTTGAAGGTCAGGGTGTTGGCTACACCTTC.

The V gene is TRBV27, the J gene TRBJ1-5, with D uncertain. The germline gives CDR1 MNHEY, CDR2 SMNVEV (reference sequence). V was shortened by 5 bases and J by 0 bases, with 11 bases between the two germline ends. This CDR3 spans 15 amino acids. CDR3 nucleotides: TGTGCCAGCAGTAGGACTCCATATAGCAATCAGCCCCAGCATTTT. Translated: CASSRTPYSNQPQHF.

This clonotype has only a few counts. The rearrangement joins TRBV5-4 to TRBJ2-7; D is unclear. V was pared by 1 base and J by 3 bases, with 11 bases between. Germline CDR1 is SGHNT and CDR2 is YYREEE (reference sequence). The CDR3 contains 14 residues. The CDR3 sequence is CASSLFRTNYEQYF. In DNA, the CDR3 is TGTGCCAGCAGCTTGTTCAGGACGAACTACGAGCAGTACTTC. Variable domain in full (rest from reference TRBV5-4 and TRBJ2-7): ETGVTQSPTHLIKTRGQQVTLRCSSQSGHNTVSWYQQALGQGPQFIFQYYREEENGRGNFPPRFSGLQFPNYSSELNVNALELDDSALYLCASSLFRTNYEQYFGPGTRLTVT.

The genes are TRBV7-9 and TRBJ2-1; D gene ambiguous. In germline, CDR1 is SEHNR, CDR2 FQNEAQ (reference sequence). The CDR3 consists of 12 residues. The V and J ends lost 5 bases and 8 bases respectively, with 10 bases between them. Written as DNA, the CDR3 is TGTGCCAGCAGCGCTTACGGACATGAGCAGTTCTTC. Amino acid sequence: CASSAYGHEQFF. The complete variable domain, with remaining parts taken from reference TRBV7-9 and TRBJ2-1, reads DTGVSQNPRHKITKRGQNVTFRCDPISEHNRLYWYRQTLGQGPEFLTYFQNEAQLEKSRLLSDRFSAERPKGSFSTLEIQRTEQGDSAMYLCASSAYGHEQFFGPGTRLTVL.

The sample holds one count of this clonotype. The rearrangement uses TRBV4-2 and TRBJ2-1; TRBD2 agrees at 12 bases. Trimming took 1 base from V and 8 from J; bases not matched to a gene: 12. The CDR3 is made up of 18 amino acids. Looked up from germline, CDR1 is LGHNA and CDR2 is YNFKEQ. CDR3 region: CASSQGPSLAGGIDEQFF. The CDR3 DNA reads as TGTGCCAGCAGCCAAGGGCCTAGTCTAGCGGGAGGGATCGATGAGCAGTTCTTC.

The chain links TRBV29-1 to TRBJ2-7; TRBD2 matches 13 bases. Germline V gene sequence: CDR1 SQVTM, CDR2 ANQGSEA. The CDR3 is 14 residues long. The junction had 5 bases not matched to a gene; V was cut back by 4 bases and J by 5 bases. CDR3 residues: CSVGGLAGVDEQYF. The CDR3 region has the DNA TGCAGCGTTGGAGGACTAGCGGGAGTCGACGAGCAGTACTTC.

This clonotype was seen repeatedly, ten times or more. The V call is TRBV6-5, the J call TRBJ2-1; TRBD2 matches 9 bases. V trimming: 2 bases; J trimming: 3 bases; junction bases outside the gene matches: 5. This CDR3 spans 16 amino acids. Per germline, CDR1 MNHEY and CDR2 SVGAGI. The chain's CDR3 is CASSYPQTSGYNEQFF. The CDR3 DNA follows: TGTGCCAGCAGTTACCCCCAGACTAGCGGCTACAATGAGCAGTTCTTC.

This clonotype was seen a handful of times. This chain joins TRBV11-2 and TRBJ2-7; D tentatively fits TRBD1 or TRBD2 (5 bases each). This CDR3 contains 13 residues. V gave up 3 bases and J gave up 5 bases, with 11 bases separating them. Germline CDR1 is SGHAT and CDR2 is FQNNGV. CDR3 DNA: TGTGCCAGCAGCTTCTGGGGGAACAACGAGCAGTACTTC. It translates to CASSFWGNNEQYF.

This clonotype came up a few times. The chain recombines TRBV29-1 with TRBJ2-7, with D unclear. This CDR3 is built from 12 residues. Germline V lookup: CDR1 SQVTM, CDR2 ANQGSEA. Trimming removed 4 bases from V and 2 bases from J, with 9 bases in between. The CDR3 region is CSVGVGTYEQYF. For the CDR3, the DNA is TGCAGCGTTGGCGTTGGTACCTACGAGCAGTACTTC.

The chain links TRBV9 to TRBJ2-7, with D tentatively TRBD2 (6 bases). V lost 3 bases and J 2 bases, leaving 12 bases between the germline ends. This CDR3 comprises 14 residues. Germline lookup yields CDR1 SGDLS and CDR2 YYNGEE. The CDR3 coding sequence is TGTGCCAGCAGCGAGGAGGGACTCCCCTACGAGCAGTACTTC. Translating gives CASSEEGLPYEQYF. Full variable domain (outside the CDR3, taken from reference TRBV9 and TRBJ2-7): DSGVTQTPKHLITATGQRVTLRCSPRSGDLSVYWYQQSLDQGLQFLIQYYNGEERAKGNILERFSAQQFPDLHSELNLSSLELGDSALYFCASSEEGLPYEQYFGPGTRLTVT.

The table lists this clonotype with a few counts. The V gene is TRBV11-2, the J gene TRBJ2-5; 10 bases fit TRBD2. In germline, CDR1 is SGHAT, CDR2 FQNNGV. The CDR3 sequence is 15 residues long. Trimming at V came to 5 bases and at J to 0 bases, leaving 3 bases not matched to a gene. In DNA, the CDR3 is TGTGCCAGCAGCCAAGGACTAGCGGACCAAGAGACCCAGTACTTC. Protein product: CASSQGLADQETQYF.

CDR3 protein: CASSLPDRATDTQYF. The DNA of the CDR3 is TGCGCCAGCAGCTTGCCGGACAGGGCTACAGATACGCAGTATTTT. This rearrangement joins TRBV5-1 to TRBJ2-3; 8 positions match TRBD1. This CDR3 has 15 amino acids. In germline, CDR1 is SGHRS, CDR2 YFSETQ. J gave up 3 bases and V 1 base, and 4 bases lay outside the gene matches.

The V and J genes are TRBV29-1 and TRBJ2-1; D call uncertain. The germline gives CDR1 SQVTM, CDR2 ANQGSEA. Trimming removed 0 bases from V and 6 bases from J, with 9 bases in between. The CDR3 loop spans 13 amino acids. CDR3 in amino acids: CSVEEPNRNEQFF. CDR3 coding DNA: TGCAGCGTTGAAGAGCCCAATCGCAATGAGCAGTTCTTC.

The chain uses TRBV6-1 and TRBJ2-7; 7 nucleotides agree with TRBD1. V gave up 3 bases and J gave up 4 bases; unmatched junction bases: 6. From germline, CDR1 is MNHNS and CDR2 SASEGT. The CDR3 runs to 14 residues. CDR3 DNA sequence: TGTGCCAGCAGTGAGAACTACAGGGGTTACGAGCAGTACTTC. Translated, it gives CASSENYRGYEQYF.

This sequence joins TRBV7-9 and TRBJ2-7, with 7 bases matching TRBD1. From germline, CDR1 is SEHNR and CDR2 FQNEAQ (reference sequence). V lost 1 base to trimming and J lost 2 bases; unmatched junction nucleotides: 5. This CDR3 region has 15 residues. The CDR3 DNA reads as TGTGCCAGCAGCTTAGAACCGGGACAGACCTACGAGCAGTACTTC. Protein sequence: CASSLEPGQTYEQYF. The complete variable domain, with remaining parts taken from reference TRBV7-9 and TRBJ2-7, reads DTGVSQNPRHKITKRGQNVTFRCDPISEHNRLYWYRQTLGQGPEFLTYFQNEAQLEKSRLLSDRFSAERPKGSFSTLEIQRTEQGDSAMYLCASSLEPGQTYEQYFGPGTRLTVT.

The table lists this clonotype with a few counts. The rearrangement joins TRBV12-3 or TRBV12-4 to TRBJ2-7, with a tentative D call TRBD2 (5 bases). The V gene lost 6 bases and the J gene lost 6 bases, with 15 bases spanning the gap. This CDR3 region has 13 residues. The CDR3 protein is CASSPSRVVEQYF. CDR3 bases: TGTGCCAGCAGCCCCTCGCGGGTGGTCGAGCAGTACTTC.